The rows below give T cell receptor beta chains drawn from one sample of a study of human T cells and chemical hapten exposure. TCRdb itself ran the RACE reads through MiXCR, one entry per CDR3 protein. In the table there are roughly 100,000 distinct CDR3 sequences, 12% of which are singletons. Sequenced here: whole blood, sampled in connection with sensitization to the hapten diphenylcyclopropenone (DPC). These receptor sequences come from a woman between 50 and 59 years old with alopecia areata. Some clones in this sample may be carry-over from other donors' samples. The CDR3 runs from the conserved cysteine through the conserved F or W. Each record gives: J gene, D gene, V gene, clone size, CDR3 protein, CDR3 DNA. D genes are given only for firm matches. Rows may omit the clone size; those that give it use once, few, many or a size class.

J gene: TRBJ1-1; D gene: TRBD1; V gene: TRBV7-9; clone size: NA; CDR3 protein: CAKSDAGTANTEAFF; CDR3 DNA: TGTGCCAAATCAGACGCCGGGACAGCGAACACTGAAGCTTTCTTT
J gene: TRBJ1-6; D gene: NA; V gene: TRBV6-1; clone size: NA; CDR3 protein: CASSDRVGRNSPLHF; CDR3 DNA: TGTGCCAGCAGTGACCGGGTCGGAAGAAATTCACCCCTCCACTTT
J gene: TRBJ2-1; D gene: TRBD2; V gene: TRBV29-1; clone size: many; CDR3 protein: CSVVISGRLNEQFF; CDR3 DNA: TGCAGCGTTGTTATTAGCGGGAGGTTAAATGAGCAGTTCTTC
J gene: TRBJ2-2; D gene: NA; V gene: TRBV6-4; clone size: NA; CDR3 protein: CASRTGDSNTGELFF; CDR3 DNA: TGTGCCAGCAGAACGGGAGACAGCAACACCGGGGAGCTGTTTTTT
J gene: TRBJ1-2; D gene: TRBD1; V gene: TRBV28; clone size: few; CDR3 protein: CASSLKQGARGYTF; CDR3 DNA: TGTGCCAGCAGTTTAAAGCAGGGGGCGCGGGGCTACACCTTC
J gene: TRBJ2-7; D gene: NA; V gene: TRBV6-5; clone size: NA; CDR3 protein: CASSGGGYEQYF; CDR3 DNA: TGTGCCAGCAGTGGTGGGGGCTACGAGCAGTACTTC
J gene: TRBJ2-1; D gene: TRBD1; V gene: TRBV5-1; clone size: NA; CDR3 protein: CASSLVPGGTLTYNEQFF; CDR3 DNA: TGCGCCAGCAGCTTGGTTCCAGGGGGAACTTTGACCTACAATGAGCAGTTCTTC
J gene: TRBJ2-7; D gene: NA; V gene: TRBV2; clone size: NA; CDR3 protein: CASSDPRAPYEQYF; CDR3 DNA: TGTGCCAGCAGTGACCCCAGGGCCCCCTACGAGCAGTACTTC
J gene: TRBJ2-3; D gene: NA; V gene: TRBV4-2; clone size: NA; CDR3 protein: CASSQTPDTQYF; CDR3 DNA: TGTGCCAGCAGCCAGACCCCAGATACGCAGTATTTT
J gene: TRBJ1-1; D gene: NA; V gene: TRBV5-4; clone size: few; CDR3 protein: CASSLIGRSNTEAFF; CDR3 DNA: TGTGCCAGCAGCTTGATCGGGCGATCGAACACTGAAGCTTTCTTT
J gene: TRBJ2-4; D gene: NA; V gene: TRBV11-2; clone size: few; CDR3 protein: CASSSQGGLRYF; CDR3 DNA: TGTGCCAGCAGCTCCCAAGGGGGACTTCGGTACTTC
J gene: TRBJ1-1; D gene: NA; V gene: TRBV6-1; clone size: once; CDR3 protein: CDSSEEGKSKAFF; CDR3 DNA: TGTGACAGCAGTGAAGAGGGTAAATCTAAAGCTTTCTTT
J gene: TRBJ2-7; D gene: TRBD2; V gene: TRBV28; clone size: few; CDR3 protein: CASSGRLSDEQYF; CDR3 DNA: TGTGCCAGCAGCGGGAGGCTCTCCGACGAGCAGTACTTC
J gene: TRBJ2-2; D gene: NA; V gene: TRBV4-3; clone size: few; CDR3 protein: CASSQDGQSGELFF; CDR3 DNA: TGCGCCAGCAGCCAAGACGGACAGAGCGGGGAGCTGTTTTTT
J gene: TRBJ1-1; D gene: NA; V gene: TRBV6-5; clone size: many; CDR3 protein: CASTPGRGGTEAFF; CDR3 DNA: TGTGCCAGCACTCCCGGGAGGGGCGGCACTGAAGCTTTCTTT
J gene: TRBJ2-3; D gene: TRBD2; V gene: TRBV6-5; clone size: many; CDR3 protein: CASSYIPGGRTDTQYF; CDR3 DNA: TGTGCCAGCAGTTACATCCCGGGAGGGCGCACAGATACGCAGTATTTT
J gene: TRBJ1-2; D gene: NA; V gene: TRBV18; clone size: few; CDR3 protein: CASSPERSYGYTF; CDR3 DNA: TGTGCCAGCTCACCCGAGCGTAGCTATGGCTACACCTTC
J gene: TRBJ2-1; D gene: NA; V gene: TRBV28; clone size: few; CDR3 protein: CASGSYNEQFF; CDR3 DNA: TGTGCCAGCGGATCGTACAATGAGCAGTTCTTC
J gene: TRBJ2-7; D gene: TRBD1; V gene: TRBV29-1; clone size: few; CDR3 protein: CSALETGVLGEQYF; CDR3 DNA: TGCAGCGCCCTTGAGACAGGGGTTCTTGGGGAGCAGTACTTC
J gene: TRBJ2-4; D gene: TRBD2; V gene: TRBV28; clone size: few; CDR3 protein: CASSPSGAGGDTNIQYF; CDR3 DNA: TGTGCCAGCAGCCCTAGCGGGGCCGGGGGGGATACGAACATTCAGTACTTC
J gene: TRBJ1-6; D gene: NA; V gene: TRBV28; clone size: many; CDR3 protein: CASSTAGSPLHF; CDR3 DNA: TGTGCCAGCAGTACCGCGGGCTCACCCCTCCACTTT
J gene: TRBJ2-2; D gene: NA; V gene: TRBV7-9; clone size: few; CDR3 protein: CASSSAWDRLAGELFF; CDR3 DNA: TGTGCCAGCAGCTCGGCCTGGGACCGCCTAGCCGGGGAGCTGTTTTTT
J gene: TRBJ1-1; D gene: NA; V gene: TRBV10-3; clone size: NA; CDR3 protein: CAMGPTGAFF; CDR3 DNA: TGTGCCATGGGTCCGACGGGAGCTTTCTTT
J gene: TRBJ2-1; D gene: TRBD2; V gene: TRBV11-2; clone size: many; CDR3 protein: CASSFPVWRGGTYNEQFF; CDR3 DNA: TGTGCCAGCAGCTTCCCGGTCTGGCGGGGGGGTACCTACAATGAGCAGTTCTTC
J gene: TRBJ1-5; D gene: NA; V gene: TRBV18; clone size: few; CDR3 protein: CASSVGGDQPQHF; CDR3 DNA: TGTGCCAGCTCTGTGGGTGGCGATCAGCCCCAGCATTTT
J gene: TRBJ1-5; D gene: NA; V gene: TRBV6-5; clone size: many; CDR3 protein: CASSRPDQPQHF; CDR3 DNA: TGTGCCAGCAGTCGACCCGATCAGCCCCAGCATTTT
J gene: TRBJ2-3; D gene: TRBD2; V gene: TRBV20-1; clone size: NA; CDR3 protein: CSAREGSGLAGQYF; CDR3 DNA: TGCAGTGCTAGAGAGGGGTCGGGACTAGCGGGGCAGTATTTT
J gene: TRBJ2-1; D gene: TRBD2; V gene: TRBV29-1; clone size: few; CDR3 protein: CSANQGVGTSGIPSYNEQFF; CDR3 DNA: TGCAGCGCTAATCAGGGTGTAGGTACTAGCGGGATTCCCTCCTACAATGAGCAGTTCTTC
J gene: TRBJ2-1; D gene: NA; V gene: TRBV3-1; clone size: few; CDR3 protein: CASSPQGIEQFF; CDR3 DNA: TGTGCCAGCAGCCCCCAGGGGATTGAGCAGTTCTTC
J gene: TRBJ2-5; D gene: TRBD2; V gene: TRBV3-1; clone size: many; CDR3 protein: CASSQGTLAGGQETQYF; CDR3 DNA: TGTGCCAGCAGCCAAGGAACACTAGCGGGGGGACAAGAGACCCAGTACTTC
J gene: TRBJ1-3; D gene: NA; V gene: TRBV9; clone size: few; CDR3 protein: CASSASGARSGNTIYF; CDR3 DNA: TGTGCCAGCAGCGCATCCGGCGCCCGCTCTGGAAACACCATATATTTT